Following are 10 T cell receptor beta chains from one sample sequenced in a study of regulatory T cells in long-lasting Graves disease. Library construction for TCR beta used iRepertoire HTBI primers and Arm-PCR of CDR3 regions. MiXCR, applied by TCRdb to the multiplex PCR reads, yields one record per CDR3 protein. The table shows 200,000 to 250,000 distinct CDR3 sequences, with over 20% occurring only once. Described time point: newly diagnosed GD, antithyroid drugs for less than 3 months. RNA from PBMCs was the source of the TCR library. Sequences were derived from peripheral blood mononuclear cells (PBMCs), sampled at new diagnosis, from a patient treated with antithyroid drugs. All receptors derive from a female donor with Graves disease.

The table lists this clonotype with many counts. J is TRBJ1-2 and V is TRBV20-1; possibly TRBD1 for D (5 bases). CDR3 length: 13 residues. Trimming removed 1 base from V and 8 bases from J, with 14 bases in between. Germline V lookup: CDR1 DFQATT, CDR2 SNEGSKA (reference sequence). Written as DNA, the CDR3 is TGCAGTGCTAGAGGCCCCAGGGAGAGGGGCTACACCTTC. It encodes CSARGPRERGYTF.

Remarks on this clonotype: A single base separates this from a much larger clone, so it may be a read error. The gene calls are TRBV4-1 and TRBJ2-5; D ambiguous. CDR3 size: 13 residues. Germline V gives CDR1 MGHRA, CDR2 YSYEKL. The CDR3 DNA follows: TGCGCCAGCAGCCACCCGTTTAAAGAGACCCGGTACTTC. This encodes CASSHPFKETRYF.

This clonotype was recorded many times. This chain connects TRBV24-1 to TRBJ2-7; possible D gene TRBD1, 5 bases. CDR1 and CDR2 (germline): KGHDR, SFDVKD. V lost 4 bases and J lost 6, with 15 bases in between. There are 14 residues in the CDR3. This CDR3 reads CATSEGPGNIEQYF. CDR3 nucleotides: TGTGCCACCAGTGAGGGGCCAGGGAATATCGAGCAGTACTTC.

This clonotype was recorded at least ten times. This chain uses TRBV11-2 with TRBJ2-5; 7 bases line up with TRBD2. Germline loops: CDR1 SGHAT, CDR2 FQNNGV. V was clipped by 4 bases and J by 5 bases; unmatched bases: 7. This CDR3 is built from 14 residues. CDR3 coding DNA: TGTGCCAGCAGCTCTAGCGGCTTTGGGGAGACCCAGTACTTC. Residues: CASSSSGFGETQYF.

This chain connects TRBV29-1 to TRBJ2-7; 9 bases match TRBD1. V was pared by 6 bases and J by 2 bases, with 8 bases of the junction left unmatched. In germline, CDR1 is SQVTM, CDR2 ANQGSEA. This CDR3 is 14 amino acids long. The CDR3 reads CSVPGQGTPYEQYF. Written as DNA, the CDR3 is TGCAGCGTACCGGGACAGGGAACCCCCTACGAGCAGTACTTC.

A word on this clonotype: A much larger clone lies a single base off, so this may be a read error. The rearrangement uses TRBV5-1 and TRBJ2-5; maybe TRBD2 (7 bases). The J call may be mistaken, given a closer DNA end match to TRBJ2-1. The CDR3 loop spans 14 amino acids. Germline V gene lookup returns CDR1 SGHRS and CDR2 YFSETQ. CDR3 loop: CASSPPDGGREQFF. CDR3 in DNA: TGTGCCAGCAGCCCCCCTGACGGGGGGCGAGAGCAGTTCTTC.

This chain's CDR3 is CATGTDYNEQFF. In DNA, the CDR3 is TGTGCCACTGGGACAGACTACAATGAGCAGTTCTTC. The J gene is TRBJ2-1, the V gene TRBV24-1; 7 bases match TRBD1. The CDR3 length is 12 residues. Germline trimming cut 10 bases from V and 3 bases from J; bases unmatched to any gene: 2. Germline loops: CDR1 KGHDR, CDR2 SFDVKD.

This clonotype has ten or more counts. The V call is TRBV7-2, the J call TRBJ2-1, with no clear D. Trimming stripped 1 base from V and 6 bases from J, with 7 bases between. Germline V gene lookup returns CDR1 SGHTA and CDR2 FQGNSA. The CDR3 is 13 residues long. The CDR3 spells CASSLGLSNEQFF. The CDR3 bases are TGTGCCAGCAGCTTAGGTCTGAGCAATGAGCAGTTCTTC.

This clonotype was seen repeatedly, ten times or more. The chain couples TRBV12-3 or TRBV12-4 to TRBJ2-7; D may be TRBD2 (6 bases). V was pared by 5 bases and J by 2 bases, with 13 bases between. The CDR3 extends over 14 amino acids. CDR3 in DNA: TGTGCCAGCAGTCCGGGACTGGTCGCCTACGAGCAGTACTTC. This sequence encodes CASSPGLVAYEQYF.

This clonotype was recorded many times. This chain links TRBV2 with TRBJ2-3; 8 bases are shared with TRBD2. This CDR3 has 16 amino acids. The J segment lost 6 bases and the V segment lost 6 bases, leaving 14 bases of the junction unmatched. CDR1 and CDR2 from the germline V gene are SNHLY and FYNNEI. CDR3 residues: CASSGFISGAGDTQYF. CDR3 nucleotides: TGTGCCAGCAGCGGATTTATTAGCGGGGCCGGGGATACGCAGTATTTT.